This TCR beta chain came from a study of blood T cell repertoires in COVID-19. Study context: Both acute and convalescent COVID-19 samples were obtained from the United States, Italy and Spain. T cells, B-cell-depleted T cells, or PBMCs supplied cDNA or gDNA.

Per germline, CDR1 MNHEY and CDR2 SVGAGI. The CDR3 is made up of 16 amino acids. V was trimmed by 0 bases and J by 0 bases, leaving 11 bases between them. In the study's own analysis: Nucleated cell counts were estimated from reference gene primer amplification. Some clones are missing from TCRdb's copy, which holds only in-frame ones; the method was immunoSEQ multiplex PCR. V, J and clone size are taken as reported in that table, and D and trimming were inferred from the DNA itself. There are around 110,000 clones in the sample; 80% occur only once, and more than 4% lies in the top ten. What was sequenced was peripheral blood. The chain uses TRBV6-5 and TRBJ1-1; possibly TRBD1 for D (6 bases). The sequence came from a man in his 70s with acute or convalescent COVID-19. The CDR3, as DNA: TGTGCCAGCAGTTACTCGGACAGCTTATTGAACACTGAAGCTTTCTTT. Its protein product is CASSYSDSLLNTEAFF.